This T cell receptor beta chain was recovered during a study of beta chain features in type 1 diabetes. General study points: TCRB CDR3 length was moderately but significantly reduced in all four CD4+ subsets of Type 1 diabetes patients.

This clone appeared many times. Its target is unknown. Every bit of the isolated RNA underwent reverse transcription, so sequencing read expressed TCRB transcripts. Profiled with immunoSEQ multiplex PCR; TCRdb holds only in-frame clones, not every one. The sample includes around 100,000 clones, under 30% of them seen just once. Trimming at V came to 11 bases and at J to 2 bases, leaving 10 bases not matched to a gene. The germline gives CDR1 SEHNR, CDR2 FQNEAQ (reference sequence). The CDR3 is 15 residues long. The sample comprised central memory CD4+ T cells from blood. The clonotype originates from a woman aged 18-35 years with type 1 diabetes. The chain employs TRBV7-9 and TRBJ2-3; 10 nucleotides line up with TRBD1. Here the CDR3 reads CAGSPGQGHTDTQYF. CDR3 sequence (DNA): TGTGCCGGATCACCGGGACAGGGGCACACAGATACGCAGTATTTT.